These 17 T cell receptor beta chains came from one sample sequenced in a study of tumor and adjacent non-tumor tissue in lung cancer. The library came from three nested PCR rounds adapted from ARM-PCR protocols. TCRdb re-called the multiplex PCR reads with MiXCR, one entry per CDR3 protein. This sample carries around 66,000 distinct CDR3 sequences, around 73% of them seen once, and the ten largest clones take roughly 30%. The template was RNA from unsorted bulk tissue. The sequenced material came from lung tumor tissue. The receptors were sampled from a man in his 60s with non-small cell lung cancer.

Comment on this clonotype: Being one base from a much bigger clone, this may be a read error. J is TRBJ2-5 and V is TRBV20-1; 8 nucleotides match TRBD2. This CDR3 comprises 14 residues. Germline V gene lookup returns CDR1 DFQATT and CDR2 SNEGSKA (reference sequence). The CDR3 loop is CSARDSGDQGTHYF. CDR3 coding DNA: TGCAGTGCTAGAGATAGCGGGGATCAAGGGACCCACTACTTC.

In regard to this clonotype: Germline is not matched at one junction end, which may reflect a read error. This chain joins TRBV11-3 and TRBJ2-1; 8 bases line up with TRBD2. Germline CDR1 is SGHNT and CDR2 is YENEEA. This CDR3 spans 21 amino acids. The CDR3 region has the DNA TGTGCCAGCAGCATAATGTACGGTACTGGGCGGGAGGCCGTGGGCTACTATGAGCAGTTCTTC. Translation gives CASSIMYGTGREAVGYYEQFF.

This clonotype is deemed medium-sized. This rearrangement joins TRBV6-1 to TRBJ2-1; 7 bases fit TRBD1. The CDR3 runs to 11 residues. Germline V gene sequence: CDR1 MNHNS, CDR2 SASEGT. Unmatched junction bases numbered 5, after V lost 3 bases and J lost 15 bases. The CDR3 loop is CASSETGSLFF. CDR3 DNA: TGTGCCAGCAGTGAGACAGGGAGTCTGTTCTTC.

Turning to this clonotype: Mismatch with germline at one junction end may stem from a read error. The V and J genes are TRBV6-5 and TRBJ2-7; 7 nucleotides match TRBD1. The CDR3 extends over 14 amino acids. In germline, CDR1 is MNHEY, CDR2 SVGAGI. CDR3 in amino acids: CASSYRDSSYERYF. Here the CDR3 DNA reads TGTGCCAGCAGCTACCGGGACAGCTCCTACGAGCGGTACTTC.

As concerns this clonotype: With a much larger clone just one base away, this may be a read error. The chain uses TRBV5-4 and TRBJ2-1, with D possibly being TRBD2 (6 bases). Germline V gene data show CDR1 as SGHNT and CDR2 as YYREEE (reference sequence). The CDR3 runs to 16 residues. For the CDR3, the DNA is TGTGCCAGCAGCGGGAACCGGGACTGGATCTACAGTGAGCAGTTCTTC. Residues: CASSGNRDWIYSEQFF.

Concerning this clonotype: This CDR3 is missing its conserved last phenylalanine or tryptophan, likely due to a read error. The rearrangement joins TRBV29-1 to TRBJ2-2; TRBD1 might be the D (6 bases). Germline-derived CDR1 and CDR2 are SQVTM and ANQGSEA. With 4 bases removed from V and 5 bases from J, the gap between germline ends came to 17 bases. This CDR3 is 15 amino acids long. Written as DNA, the CDR3 is TGCAGCGTTGCCGGAACAGGGAGTTTTACCGGGGAGCTGTTTTAT. This codes for CSVAGTGSFTGELFY.

To note about this clonotype: One end of the junction does not line up with germline, which may come from a read error. V and J are TRBV6-5 and TRBJ2-3, with D possibly matching TRBD2 (6 bases). The CDR3 is made up of 16 amino acids. Germline V gives CDR1 MNHEY, CDR2 SVGAGI. CDR3 loop: CTSSDLGGAPTDTQYF. DNA of the CDR3: TGTACCAGCAGTGACTTGGGGGGAGCCCCTACAGATACGCAGTATTTT.

The chain carries TRBV20-1 and TRBJ1-1; no firm D call. Germline V gene sequence: CDR1 DFQATT, CDR2 SNEGSKA (reference sequence). Between the trimmed V and J ends, which lost 4 bases and 6 bases, there was a span of 15 bases. The length of the CDR3 is 13 residues. DNA for the CDR3: TGCAGTGCTACCCGGCATATAAGATCTGAAGCTTTCTTT. Translated, it gives CSATRHIRSEAFF.

Points on this clonotype: Compared with germline, one end of the junction differs, possibly owing to a read error. The rearrangement joins TRBV6-1 to TRBJ2-7, with D possibly TRBD2 on 6 matching bases. CDR1 and CDR2 from the germline V gene are MNHNS and SASEGT. This CDR3 spans 16 amino acids. The CDR3 reads CDSSEAGPESSYEQYF. The DNA for the CDR3 is TGTGACAGCAGTGAGGCGGGACCCGAAAGCTCCTACGAGCAGTACTTC.

With respect to this clonotype: At one boundary the junction diverges from the germline segment, which might be a read error. The chain has TRBV20-1 and TRBJ1-5; no clear D. Germline V gives CDR1 DFQATT, CDR2 SNEGSKA (reference sequence). This CDR3 is built from 16 residues. The CDR3 sequence: CSARIPGEIVDQPEHF. The CDR3 DNA follows: TGCAGTGCCCGGATTCCGGGAGAGATAGTGGATCAGCCCGAGCATTTT.

The table lists this clonotype with many counts. The V call is TRBV11-2, the J call TRBJ2-3, with D possibly matching TRBD2 (5 bases). V was cut by 5 bases and J by 0 bases, with 12 bases left in between. Germline loops: CDR1 SGHAT, CDR2 FQNNGV. This CDR3 region has 15 residues. CDR3 region: CASSPGSPSTDTQYF. In nucleotides, the CDR3 is TGTGCCAGCAGCCCGGGATCCCCTAGCACAGATACGCAGTATTTT.

Comment on this clonotype: No conserved phenylalanine or tryptophan ends this CDR3, so it is likely a read error. Because the CDR3's place on the DNA is in doubt, the DNA is left out and the CDR3 is given as listed by TCRdb. The genes are TRBV29-1 and TRBJ2-2; the D call in the table, TRBD1, was not verified against the DNA. The CDR3 length equals 12 residues, ends included. The V gene's germline CDR1 is SQVTM and CDR2 ANQGSEA. CDR3 region: CSVEGLGEELLS.

To note about this clonotype: The CDR3 ends on some other residue instead of the conserved phenylalanine or tryptophan, so this is likely a read error. J is TRBJ2-3 and V is TRBV6-2 or TRBV6-3, with TRBD2 matching over 7 bases. The germline gives CDR1 MNHEY, CDR2 SVGEGT. This CDR3 comprises 16 residues. Germline trimming cut 7 bases from V and 3 bases from J; bases unmatched to any gene: 13. In DNA, the CDR3 is TGTGCCAGCATTTCCCTTCAGGCGGGAGCTACAGATACGCAGTATTTA. It translates to CASISLQAGATDTQYL.

This clonotype was detected ten times or more. This chain joins TRBV29-1 and TRBJ2-7, with D tentatively TRBD1 or TRBD2 (5 bases each). The ends were cut back, 7 bases at V and 4 bases at J, with 17 bases in the middle. The V gene's germline CDR1 is SQVTM and CDR2 ANQGSEA. The CDR3 is 13 residues long. The chain's CDR3 is CSAIFAEGYEQYF. The CDR3 coding sequence is TGCAGCGCCATTTTTGCCGAGGGGTACGAGCAGTACTTC.

With regard to this clonotype: The CDR3 does not close with the conserved phenylalanine or tryptophan, likely indicating a read error. The chain employs TRBV20-1 and TRBJ2-7; D is possibly TRBD2 (5 bases). CDR3 length: 15 residues. Per germline, CDR1 DFQATT and CDR2 SNEGSKA (reference sequence). The CDR3 here is CSTRDQGSGTYEQYL. DNA of the CDR3: TGCAGTACTAGAGATCAAGGTAGTGGGACCTACGAGCAGTACCTT.

Regarding this clonotype: A read error may produce the germline difference seen at one junction end. The chain employs TRBV6-5 and TRBJ1-5; TRBD1 aligns across 8 bases. This CDR3 has 15 residues. Germline CDR1 is MNHEY and CDR2 is SVGAGI. CDR3 DNA sequence: TGTGTCAGCAGTCACGGACAGGGTGGCAATAAGCCCCAGCATTTT. Translated, it gives CVSSHGQGGNKPQHF.

In this sample, this clonotype turned up once. The chain combines TRBV20-1 with TRBJ1-5; 10 bases map to TRBD1. The J call may be in error: the DNA end matches TRBJ2-3 better. CDR3 size: 15 residues. CDR1 is DFQATT, CDR2 SNEGSKA, per germline (reference sequence). The CDR3 nucleotides are TGCAGTGCTATCCTGACAGGGGGCCTCCTTGAGCCCCAGTATTTT. This sequence encodes CSAILTGGLLEPQYF.